The 27 T cell receptor beta chains given below trace back to one sample, sequenced in a study of blood T cell repertoires in COVID-19. Using immunoSEQ multiplex PCR, the repertoire was profiled, and TCRdb retains in-frame clones only, with some absent. The sample has some 130,000 clones; 70% to 90% are singletons. Specimen: peripheral blood. The receptors stem from a man between 45 and 60 years old with acute or convalescent COVID-19.

The chain joins TRBV7-2 to TRBJ2-3; D call uncertain. The CDR3 length is 14 residues. The germline V gene has CDR1 SGHTA and CDR2 FQGNSA. The ends were cut back, 2 bases at V and 2 bases at J, with 8 bases in the middle. The CDR3 nucleotides are TGTGCCAGCAGCTTATCCCCCTACACAGATACGCAGTATTTT. Amino acids: CASSLSPYTDTQYF. Full variable domain (rest looked up from reference TRBV7-2 and TRBJ2-3): GAGVSQSPSNKVTEKGKDVELRCDPISGHTALYWYRQSLGQGLEFLIYFQGNSAPDKSGLPSDRFSAERTGGSVSTLTIQRTQQEDSAVYLCASSLSPYTDTQYFGPGTRLTVL.

The J gene is TRBJ2-1, the V gene TRBV2, with a weak D call TRBD2 (6 bases). Trimming cost V 4 bases and J 10 bases, with 17 bases left between them. This CDR3 has 14 amino acids. Germline CDR1 and CDR2: SNHLY and FYNNEI. Here the CDR3 DNA reads TGTGCCAGCAGTGCCGAGATAGGAGGGAGGGAGCAGTTCTTC. Its protein is CASSAEIGGREQFF.

The chain couples TRBV3-1 (or the pseudogene TRBV3-2) to TRBJ1-2, with TRBD1 as a possible D gene (5 bases). Trimming pared 0 bases from V and 4 bases from J, leaving 15 bases between. Germline CDR1 LGHDT, CDR2 YNNKEL (reference sequence). The length of the CDR3 is 16 residues. The CDR3 here is CASSQDLGVYLYGYTF. CDR3 bases: TGTGCCAGCAGCCAAGATTTAGGGGTCTACCTCTATGGCTACACCTTC.

The V call is TRBV6-4, the J call TRBJ2-2, with D possibly matching TRBD1 (7 bases). V lost 2 bases and J 5 bases, leaving 12 bases between the germline ends. CDR3 length: 15 amino acids. In germline, CDR1 is MRHNA, CDR2 SNTAGT. CDR3 nucleotide sequence: TGTGCCAGCAGTGACGTGGCAGGGGGGACCGGGGAGCTGTTTTTT. Protein sequence: CASSDVAGGTGELFF.

The chain's CDR3 is CASSMARTYEQYF. In DNA form, the CDR3 reads TGTGCCAGTAGTATGGCCAGGACTTACGAGCAGTACTTC. The chain carries TRBV19 and TRBJ2-7, with D tentatively TRBD2 (5 bases). The CDR3 consists of 13 residues. Germline assignment: CDR1 LNHDA and CDR2 SQIVND (reference sequence). Trimming stripped 3 bases from V and 4 bases from J, with 10 bases between.

This chain joins TRBV30 and TRBJ2-2; perhaps TRBD1 as D (6 bases). Between the trimmed V and J ends, which lost 2 bases and 7 bases, there was a span of 17 bases. Germline loops: CDR1 GTSNPN, CDR2 SVGIG (reference sequence). The CDR3 consists of 15 residues. The CDR3 sequence: CAWSLGQWASGELFF. For the CDR3, the DNA is TGTGCCTGGAGTCTTGGACAGTGGGCGAGCGGGGAGCTGTTTTTT. The variable domain in full, completed from reference TRBV30 and TRBJ2-2, reads SQTIHQWPATLVQPVGSPLSLECTVEGTSNPNLYWYRQAAGRGLQLLFYSVGIGQISSEVPQNLSASRPQDRQFILSSKKLLLSDSGFYLCAWSLGQWASGELFFGEGSRLTVL.

This clone was detected once. This chain joins TRBV5-4 and TRBJ1-1; perhaps TRBD1 as D (6 bases). The CDR3 runs 16 residues. V was trimmed by 0 bases and J by 0 bases, leaving 12 bases between them. Germline CDR1 SGHNT, CDR2 YYREEE (reference sequence). The CDR3 loop reads CASSLGAGVMNTEAFF. In DNA form, the CDR3 reads TGTGCCAGCAGCTTGGGGGCAGGGGTCATGAACACTGAAGCTTTCTTT.

The chain combines TRBV6-4 with TRBJ2-3, with 8 bases aligning to TRBD2. CDR3 length: 16 residues. The J segment lost 6 bases and the V segment lost 6 bases, leaving 14 bases of the junction unmatched. The germline CDR1 and CDR2 sequences are MRHNA and SNTAGT. CDR3: CASSFAGGDQVDTQYF. The CDR3 DNA reads TGTGCCAGCAGCTTTGCGGGAGGCGATCAGGTGGATACGCAGTATTTT.

The chain is built from TRBV5-1 and TRBJ2-5; maybe TRBD1 (7 bases). V shed 1 base and J shed 4 bases, with 11 bases lying between them. CDR3 length equals 14 residues. Germline CDR1 SGHRS, CDR2 YFSETQ. The CDR3 DNA is TGCGCCAGCAGCTTGAGACAGGGAGGAGAGACCCAGTACTTC. This gives the protein CASSLRQGGETQYF.

The chain combines TRBV11-2 with TRBJ2-3; the D gene is possibly TRBD2 (6 bases). The V end lost 4 bases, the J end lost 6 bases, and 17 bases lay between the germline ends. Germline V gene lookup returns CDR1 SGHAT and CDR2 FQNNGV. The CDR3 loop spans 15 amino acids. The CDR3 here is CASSSVRGPADTQYF. CDR3 sequence (DNA): TGTGCCAGCAGCTCCGTGCGGGGCCCCGCCGATACGCAGTATTTT.

The chain joins TRBV19 to TRBJ1-3, with a possible D match to TRBD1 (5 bases). The CDR3 has 14 residues. Per the germline V gene, CDR1 is LNHDA and CDR2 is SQIVND (reference sequence). Trimming cost V 7 bases and J 0 bases, with 10 bases left between them. This CDR3 reads CASTRGGSGNTIYF. The CDR3, as DNA: TGTGCCAGTACCCGCGGGGGCTCTGGAAACACCATATATTTT.

The gene calls are TRBV4-1 and TRBJ1-2, with 7 bases aligning to TRBD1. Germline V gene lookup returns CDR1 MGHRA and CDR2 YSYEKL. This CDR3 contains 15 residues. With V trimmed by 1 base and J by 5 bases, 7 bases remained unmatched. Here the CDR3 reads CASSQVRGQKYGYTF. In nucleotides, the CDR3 is TGCGCCAGCAGCCAAGTAAGGGGACAGAAATATGGCTACACCTTC.

A single count supports this clone. The CDR3 DNA reads TGTGCCAGCAGCACCCGGCAGGGGGGCACTGAAGCTTTCTTT. This sequence encodes CASSTRQGGTEAFF. The chain combines TRBV7-9 with TRBJ1-1, with 7 positions matching TRBD1. The ends lost 5 bases at V and 4 bases at J; junction bases unmatched: 7. Germline loops: CDR1 SEHNR, CDR2 FQNEAQ (reference sequence). The CDR3 runs 14 residues. The full variable domain, its missing parts supplied by reference TRBV7-9 and TRBJ1-1, is DTGVSQNPRHKITKRGQNVTFRCDPISEHNRLYWYRQTLGQGPEFLTYFQNEAQLEKSRLLSDRFSAERPKGSFSTLEIQRTEQGDSAMYLCASSTRQGGTEAFFGQGTRLTVV.

This chain links TRBV7-9 with TRBJ2-1; the D is unclear. The CDR3 totals 12 residues. Germline CDR1 is SEHNR and CDR2 is FQNEAQ (reference sequence). The germline V and J ends were trimmed by 4 bases and 5 bases, with 6 bases remaining between them. The CDR3 DNA follows: TGTGCCAGCAGCTCCCAGGACAATGAGCAGTTCTTC. Translated, it gives CASSSQDNEQFF.

This clone was seen more than once but under ten times. The chain uses TRBV18 and TRBJ2-5; perhaps TRBD1 as D (6 bases). V shed 6 bases and J shed 3 bases, with 11 bases lying between them. Per the germline V gene, CDR1 is KGHSH and CDR2 is LQKENI. The CDR3 is made up of 13 amino acids. CDR3 sequence: CASSLDREETQYF. Written as DNA, the CDR3 is TGTGCCAGCTCGCTGGACAGAGAAGAGACCCAGTACTTC.

The rearrangement uses TRBV19 and TRBJ1-2; possibly TRBD1 for D (5 bases). This CDR3 comprises 13 residues. Between the trimmed V and J ends, which lost 7 bases and 2 bases, there was a span of 11 bases. The germline CDR1 and CDR2 sequences are LNHDA and SQIVND (reference sequence). CDR3 region: CASNPDKNYGYTF. CDR3 bases: TGTGCCAGTAATCCGGACAAGAACTATGGCTACACCTTC.

This chain joins TRBV10-2 and TRBJ2-5; unclear D gene. The CDR3 contains 12 residues. The ends were cut back, 6 bases at V and 1 base at J, with 6 bases in the middle. CDR1 and CDR2 (germline): WSHSY, SAAADI. The chain's CDR3 is CASRPGQETQYF. DNA of the CDR3: TGCGCCAGCAGGCCAGGCCAAGAGACCCAGTACTTC.

The J gene is TRBJ2-5, the V gene TRBV28; possible D gene TRBD2, 6 bases. The V and J ends lost 4 bases and 5 bases respectively, with 14 bases between them. This CDR3 is built from 14 residues. Germline CDR1 and CDR2: MDHEN and SYDVKM. Here the CDR3 DNA reads TGTGCCAGCAGTTCCCCTGGGGGGAGGGAGACCCAGTACTTC. It encodes CASSSPGGRETQYF.

The chain has TRBV2 and TRBJ1-2, with D perhaps matching TRBD1 (5 bases). Per the germline V gene, CDR1 is SNHLY and CDR2 is FYNNEI. The V and J ends lost 4 bases and 8 bases respectively, with 17 bases between them. This CDR3 is 14 amino acids long. The CDR3 nucleotides are TGTGCCAGCAGTGGGGGGGAACCAATTCGGGGCTACACCTTC. This translates into CASSGGEPIRGYTF.

V and J are TRBV4-1 and TRBJ2-2, with TRBD1 identical over 8 bases. The germline V gene has CDR1 MGHRA and CDR2 YSYEKL. V shed 8 bases, J shed 6 bases, and the junction held 11 bases outside the gene matches. This CDR3 is built from 15 residues. CDR3 amino acids: CASARTGWGPGELFF. The DNA for the CDR3 is TGCGCCAGCGCTCGGACAGGGTGGGGTCCCGGGGAGCTGTTTTTT.

The chain is built from TRBV6-5 and TRBJ2-1, with 9 bases identical to TRBD1. This CDR3 is built from 13 residues. Per germline, CDR1 MNHEY and CDR2 SVGAGI. The V and J ends lost 6 bases and 8 bases, in that order; junction bases with no gene match: 5. CDR3 in amino acids: CASRRTGVHEQFF. CDR3 DNA: TGTGCCAGCAGACGGACAGGGGTCCATGAGCAGTTCTTC.

This clone was found once. The rearrangement joins TRBV14 to TRBJ2-7, with D perhaps matching TRBD1 (5 bases). V lost 0 bases, J lost 7 bases, and 19 bases lay in between. CDR1 SGHDN and CDR2 FVKESK come from the germline V gene. This CDR3 spans 16 amino acids. The CDR3 DNA is TGTGCCAGCAGCCAAGATAATGGGGCAATCAGACGGGAGCAGTACTTC. Translated: CASSQDNGAIRREQYF.

The chain carries TRBV5-4 and TRBJ2-3; 14 nucleotides line up with TRBD2. With 4 bases clipped from V and 5 bases from J, the junction kept 9 bases outside the gene matches. The CDR3 runs to 17 residues. The germline V gene has CDR1 SGHNT and CDR2 YYREEE (reference sequence). The CDR3 reads CASSRTTSGRAEDTQYF. The CDR3 DNA reads as TGTGCCAGCAGCCGGACGACTAGCGGGAGGGCCGAAGATACGCAGTATTTT.

CDR3 bases: TGTGCCAGCAGTTATGGCAGGGGGTATGGCTACACCTTC. It codes for CASSYGRGYGYTF. V is TRBV27 and J is TRBJ1-2, with 7 bases identical to TRBD1. V shed 4 bases, J shed 5 bases, and the junction held 4 bases outside the gene matches. The CDR3 runs to 13 residues. Germline lookup yields CDR1 MNHEY and CDR2 SMNVEV (reference sequence).

This chain links TRBV5-1 with TRBJ2-5; TRBD2 matches at 11 bases. The germline CDR1 and CDR2 sequences are SGHRS and YFSETQ. CDR3 size: 16 residues. Trimming took 1 base from V and 3 from J; bases not matched to a gene: 5. Here the CDR3 reads CASSLPSGRREETQYF. For the CDR3, the DNA is TGCGCCAGCAGCTTGCCTAGCGGGAGGAGAGAAGAGACCCAGTACTTC.

This chain links TRBV3-1 (or the pseudogene TRBV3-2) with TRBJ1-5; weak D call: TRBD1 (6 bases). V lost 3 bases and J 6 bases, leaving 15 bases between the germline ends. CDR1 and CDR2 from the germline V gene are LGHDT and YNNKEL (reference sequence). This CDR3 is 15 amino acids long. The CDR3 nucleotides read TGTGCCAGCAGCCATCGAGGCGGGGGCCCTCAGCCCCAGCATTTT. It codes for CASSHRGGGPQPQHF.

The chain is built from TRBV18 and TRBJ2-3; D remains unclear. There are 15 residues in the CDR3. Looked up from germline, CDR1 is KGHSH and CDR2 is LQKENI. The V end lost 2 bases, the J end lost 4 bases, and 13 bases lay between the germline ends. CDR3 nucleotide sequence: TGTGCCAGCTCACCATTCGCGTCCAAAGCAGATACGCAGTATTTT. Translating it yields CASSPFASKADTQYF.